The T cell receptor (beta chain) under discussion was sequenced for a study of vaccination and CD4 T cells after COVID-19. The CDR3 is 15 amino acids. CDR1 is GTSNPN and CDR2 is SVGIG in the germline V gene (reference sequence). J gave up 7 bases and V 5 bases, and 9 bases lay outside the gene matches. Sample treatment: approximately 9-day PBMC culture with coronavirus spike peptide pools or control peptides (ViraFEST assay). Once cultured about 11 days, CD4+ T cells underwent isolation by negative selection. Oncomine TCR Beta short-read sequencing was applied to DNA from cultured CD4+ T cells. TCRdb re-analysed the PCR reads in MiXCR, keeping a single row per CDR3 protein. The profile shows about 8,900 distinct CDR3 sequences, roughly three fifths of them singletons. Comments on this clonotype: What it binds is not known.

V and J are TRBV30 and TRBJ2-2; TRBD1 matches 11 bases. This clonotype was sampled from a human donor who had recovered from COVID-19. The sequenced sample consisted of CD4+ T cells from blood, cultured in vitro. The CDR3 nucleotides are TGTGCCTGGGCCCGGACAGGGGGCATGGGCGGGGAGCTGTTTTTT. Protein product: CAWARTGGMGGELFF.